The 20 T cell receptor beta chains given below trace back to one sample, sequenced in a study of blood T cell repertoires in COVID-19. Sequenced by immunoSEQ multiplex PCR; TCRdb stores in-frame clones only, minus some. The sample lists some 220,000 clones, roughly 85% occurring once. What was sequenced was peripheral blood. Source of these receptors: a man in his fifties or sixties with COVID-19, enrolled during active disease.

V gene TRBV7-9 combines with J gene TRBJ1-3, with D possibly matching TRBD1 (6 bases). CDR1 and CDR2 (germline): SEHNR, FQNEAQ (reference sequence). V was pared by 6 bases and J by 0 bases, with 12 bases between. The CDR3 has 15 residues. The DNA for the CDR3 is TGTGCCAGCAGACTTTCAGGGGACTCTGGAAACACCATATATTTT. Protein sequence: CASRLSGDSGNTIYF. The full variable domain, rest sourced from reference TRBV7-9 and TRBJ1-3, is DTGVSQNPRHKITKRGQNVTFRCDPISEHNRLYWYRQTLGQGPEFLTYFQNEAQLEKSRLLSDRFSAERPKGSFSTLEIQRTEQGDSAMYLCASRLSGDSGNTIYFGEGSWLTVV.

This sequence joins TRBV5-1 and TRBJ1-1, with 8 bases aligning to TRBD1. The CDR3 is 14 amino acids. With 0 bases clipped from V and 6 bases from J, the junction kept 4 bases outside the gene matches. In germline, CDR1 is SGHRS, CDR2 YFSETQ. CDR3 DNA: TGCGCCAGCAGCTTGGGGACAGGGTTCTCTGAAGCTTTCTTT. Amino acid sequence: CASSLGTGFSEAFF.

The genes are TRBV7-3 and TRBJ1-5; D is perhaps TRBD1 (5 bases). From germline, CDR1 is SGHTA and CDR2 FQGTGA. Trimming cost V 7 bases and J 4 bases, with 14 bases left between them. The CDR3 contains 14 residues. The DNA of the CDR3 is TGTGCCAGCACCCCAACTAAGGGGAATCAGCCCCAGCATTTT. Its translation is CASTPTKGNQPQHF.

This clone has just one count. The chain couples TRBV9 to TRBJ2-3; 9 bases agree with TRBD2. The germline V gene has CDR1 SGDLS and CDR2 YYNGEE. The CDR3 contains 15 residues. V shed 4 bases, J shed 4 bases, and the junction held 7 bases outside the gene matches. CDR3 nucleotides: TGTGCCAGCAGCAAACTAGCGGGCCAGTCAGATACGCAGTATTTT. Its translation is CASSKLAGQSDTQYF.

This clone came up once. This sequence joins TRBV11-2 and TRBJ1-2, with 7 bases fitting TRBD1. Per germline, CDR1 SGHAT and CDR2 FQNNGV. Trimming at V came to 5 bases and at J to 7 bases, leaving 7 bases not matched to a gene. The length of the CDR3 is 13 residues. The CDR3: CASSPGTATGYTF. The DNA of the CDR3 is TGTGCCAGCAGCCCAGGGACAGCCACTGGCTACACCTTC. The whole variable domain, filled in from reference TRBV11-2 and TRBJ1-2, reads EAGVAQSPRYKIIEKRQSVAFWCNPISGHATLYWYQQILGQGPKLLIQFQNNGVVDDSQLPKDRFSAERLKGVDSTLKIQPAKLEDSAVYLCASSPGTATGYTFGSGTRLTVV.

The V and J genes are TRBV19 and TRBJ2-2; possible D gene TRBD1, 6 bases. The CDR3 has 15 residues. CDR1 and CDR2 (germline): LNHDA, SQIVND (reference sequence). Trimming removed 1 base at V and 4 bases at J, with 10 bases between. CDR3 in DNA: TGTGCCAGTAGTATAGGTCAGGGGAGCACCGGGGAGCTGTTTTTT. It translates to CASSIGQGSTGELFF.

DNA for the CDR3: TGCGCCAGCAGCCAAGATCGGGGGGGGAGCTCCTACGAGCAGTACTTC. Protein: CASSQDRGGSSYEQYF. The chain is built from TRBV4-3 and TRBJ2-7; 8 bases are shared with TRBD2. CDR1 and CDR2 (germline): LGHNA, YSLEER. V shed 0 bases and J 0 bases; nucleotides not matched to a gene: 4. The CDR3 spans 16 residues.

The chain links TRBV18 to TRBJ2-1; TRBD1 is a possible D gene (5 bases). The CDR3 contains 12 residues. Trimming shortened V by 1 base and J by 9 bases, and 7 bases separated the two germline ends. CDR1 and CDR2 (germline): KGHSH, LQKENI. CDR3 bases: TGTGCCAGCTCACCACGGGGCACTGAGCAGTTCTTC. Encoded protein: CASSPRGTEQFF.

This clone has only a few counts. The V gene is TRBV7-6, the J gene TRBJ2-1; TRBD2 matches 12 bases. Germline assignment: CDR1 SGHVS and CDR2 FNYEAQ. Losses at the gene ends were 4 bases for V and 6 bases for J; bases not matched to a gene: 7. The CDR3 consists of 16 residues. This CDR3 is CASSSPTSGGSNEQFF. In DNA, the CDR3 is TGTGCCAGCAGCTCCCCTACTAGCGGGGGGTCCAATGAGCAGTTCTTC.

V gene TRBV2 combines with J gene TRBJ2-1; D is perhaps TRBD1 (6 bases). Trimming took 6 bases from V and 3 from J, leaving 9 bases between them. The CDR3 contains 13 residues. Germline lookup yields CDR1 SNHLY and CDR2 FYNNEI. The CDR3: CASRATGYNEQFF. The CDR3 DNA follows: TGTGCCAGCAGGGCGACAGGCTACAATGAGCAGTTCTTC.

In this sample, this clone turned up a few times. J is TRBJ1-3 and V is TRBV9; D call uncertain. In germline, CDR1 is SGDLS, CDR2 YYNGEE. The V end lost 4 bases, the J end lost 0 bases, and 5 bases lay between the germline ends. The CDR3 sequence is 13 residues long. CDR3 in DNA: TGTGCCAGCAGCCTAAACTCTGGAAACACCATATATTTT. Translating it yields CASSLNSGNTIYF.

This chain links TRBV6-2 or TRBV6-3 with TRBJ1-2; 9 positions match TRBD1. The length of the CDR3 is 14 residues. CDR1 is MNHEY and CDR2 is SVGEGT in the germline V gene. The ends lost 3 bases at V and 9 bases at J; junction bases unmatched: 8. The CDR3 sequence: CASSYWDREVRYTF. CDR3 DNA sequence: TGTGCCAGCAGTTATTGGGACAGGGAAGTACGCTACACCTTC.

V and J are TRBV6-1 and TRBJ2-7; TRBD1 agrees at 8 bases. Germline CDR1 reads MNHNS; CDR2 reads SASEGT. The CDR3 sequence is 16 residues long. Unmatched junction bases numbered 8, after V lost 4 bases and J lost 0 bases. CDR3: CASSALDREASYEQYF. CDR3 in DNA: TGTGCCAGCAGTGCCCTGGACAGGGAGGCCTCCTACGAGCAGTACTTC.

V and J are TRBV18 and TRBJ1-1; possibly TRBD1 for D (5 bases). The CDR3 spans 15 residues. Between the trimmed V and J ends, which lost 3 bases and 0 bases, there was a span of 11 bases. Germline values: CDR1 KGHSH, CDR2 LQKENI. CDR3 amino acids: CASSPSTAMNTEAFF. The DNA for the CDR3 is TGTGCCAGCTCACCTTCGACAGCTATGAACACTGAAGCTTTCTTT.

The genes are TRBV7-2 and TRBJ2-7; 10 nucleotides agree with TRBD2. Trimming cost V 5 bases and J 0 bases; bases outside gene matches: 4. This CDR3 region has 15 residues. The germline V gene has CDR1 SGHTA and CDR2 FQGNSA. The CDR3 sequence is CASSPGLAVSYEQYF. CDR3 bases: TGTGCCAGCAGCCCCGGACTAGCGGTCTCCTACGAGCAGTACTTC.

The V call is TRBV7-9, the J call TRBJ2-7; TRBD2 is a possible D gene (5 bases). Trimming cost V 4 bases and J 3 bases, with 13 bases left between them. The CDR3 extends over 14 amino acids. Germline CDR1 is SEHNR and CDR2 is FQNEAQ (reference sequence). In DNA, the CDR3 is TGTGCCAGCAGCTCTCTCCGGGAACACTACGAGCAGTACTTC. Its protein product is CASSSLREHYEQYF.

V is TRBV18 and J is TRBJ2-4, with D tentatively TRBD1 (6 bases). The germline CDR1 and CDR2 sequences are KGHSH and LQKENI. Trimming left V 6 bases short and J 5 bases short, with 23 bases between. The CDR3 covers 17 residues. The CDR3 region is CASSLLGMGAGENIQYF. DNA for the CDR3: TGTGCCAGCTCCCTCCTTGGTATGGGGGCCGGGGAAAACATTCAGTACTTC.

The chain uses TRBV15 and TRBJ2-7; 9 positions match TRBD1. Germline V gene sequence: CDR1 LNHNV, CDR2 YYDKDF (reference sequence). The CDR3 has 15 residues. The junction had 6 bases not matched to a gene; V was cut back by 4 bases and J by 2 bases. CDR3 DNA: TGTGCCACCAGCACTGGACAGGGGACAACCTACGAGCAGTACTTC. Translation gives CATSTGQGTTYEQYF.

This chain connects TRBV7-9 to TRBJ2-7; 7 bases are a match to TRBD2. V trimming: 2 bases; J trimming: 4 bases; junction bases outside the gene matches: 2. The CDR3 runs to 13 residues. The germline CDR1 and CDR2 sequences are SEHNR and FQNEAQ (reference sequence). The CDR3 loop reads CASSLSGDYEQYF. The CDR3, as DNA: TGTGCCAGCAGCTTAAGCGGGGATTACGAGCAGTACTTC. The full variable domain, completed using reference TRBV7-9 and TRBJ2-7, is DTGVSQNPRHKITKRGQNVTFRCDPISEHNRLYWYRQTLGQGPEFLTYFQNEAQLEKSRLLSDRFSAERPKGSFSTLEIQRTEQGDSAMYLCASSLSGDYEQYFGPGTRLTVT.

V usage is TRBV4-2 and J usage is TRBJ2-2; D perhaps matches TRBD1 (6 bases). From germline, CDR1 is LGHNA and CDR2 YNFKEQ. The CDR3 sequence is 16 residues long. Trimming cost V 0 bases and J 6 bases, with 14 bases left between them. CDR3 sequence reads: CASSQEPTGSPGELFF. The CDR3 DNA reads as TGTGCCAGCAGCCAAGAGCCTACAGGGTCCCCCGGGGAGCTGTTTTTT.